In this sample, the clone carrying this T cell receptor beta chain turned up a few times. The antigen is not known. These data are taken from a study of T cell repertoires in cytomegalovirus infection. At the level of the study: Evidence of both CMV infection and a matching HLA type came from public TCR beta signatures. General observations from the study: CMV-specific TCR beta clonotypes restricted by HLA-C were the ones dominating the ex vivo response.

Germline V gene sequence: CDR1 SGHNT, CDR2 YYREEE (reference sequence). This CDR3 spans 18 amino acids. V was clipped by 0 bases and J by 1 base; unmatched bases: 12. TCRdb processed the reads anew with MiXCR; each CDR3 protein has one entry. The sample records 250,000 to 300,000 distinct CDR3 sequences, under 25% being singletons. The chain couples TRBV5-4 to TRBJ1-1, with 7 bases lining up with TRBD1. The sample in question was cultured PBMCs, obtained from culture after CMV antigen stimulation. This receptor was taken from a human donor in good health (CMV status not recorded). Some clones in this sample may be carry-over from other donors' samples. This chain's CDR3 is CASSLGKWDSDWNTEAFF. In DNA form, the CDR3 reads TGTGCCAGCAGCTTGGGGAAGTGGGACAGCGATTGGAACACTGAAGCTTTCTTT.